This T cell receptor beta chain was retrieved from a study of T cell responses to AZD1222 COVID-19 vaccine (dated by TCRdb to 2020 to 2022). About the investigation overall: AZD1222 recipients with second doses at about 4 weeks or about 12 weeks were pooled, because spike-specific TCR depth and breadth did not differ between schedules. A total of 233 trial participants underwent TCR sequencing, of whom roughly 210 had received two doses of AZD1222 and some 25 had received two doses of the MenACWY control vaccine. Trial participants were enrolled into age subgroups of 18-55, 56-69 and 70-plus years, which contained about 150, 28 and 57 TCR-sequenced participants, respectively.

In the case of this clone: This receptor's antigen is unknown. Qualities for individual bases were not recorded, and no much larger clone is one base off.

Deletion took 3 bases off V and 2 bases off J, with a span of 9 bases between the germline ends. The germline V gene (reference sequence) provides CDR1 DFQATT and CDR2 SNEGSKA. The CDR3 runs 13 amino acids, cysteine and phenylalanine included. Just CDR3 DNA is preserved here, 39 bases in frame from base 1. What the authors observed across the whole study: The 56-69-year group was small, and its depth increase did not reach significance, likely because of low power. Most participants were white British and females outnumbered males, and the authors suggested that clonal diversity may have been underestimated. A significant rise in spike-specific TCR breadth and depth was observed after two AZD1222 doses relative to day 0 and relative to MenACWY recipients. Only a handful of AZD1222 recipients were SARS-CoV-2 seropositive at baseline, limiting conclusions about previously exposed vaccinees. Nearly half of unique spike-specific TCRs reportedly recognized epitopes outside regions mutated in the B.1.351 and B.1.1.7 variants. Because no day 14 peak-response samples were available, repertoires were characterized only after the peak T cell response. The vaccine-associated CD4 TCRs covered the entire spike protein, and the dominant responses fell in regions 160-218 and 743-854.

The time point label on this specimen signifies: baseline before first vaccination. Samples from vaccinated people were obtained from the UK trials COV001 and COV002, which included a single-blind randomized controlled phase 2/3 trial of AZD1222 (ChAdOx1 nCoV-19) in healthy adults. Trial participant PBMC samples were collected at day 0 and day 28 after the second dose for TCRbeta chain sequencing. The CDR3 regions of human TCRbeta chains were analyzed by immunosequencing. The original pipeline was this. Repertoire TCRs were checked for matches against a reference library of SARS-CoV-2-specific TCRs that had been generated using the MIRA antigen-specificity platform. Breadth meant the fraction of unique TCRs that were SARS-CoV-2-associated, whereas depth meant the fraction of total T cells that were SARS-CoV-2-associated. Using the MIRA data, each spike-specific TCR was assigned both to the spike region to which the TCR was reactive and to a CD4 or CD8 class. Log10-transformed breadth and depth values were compared by one-way ANOVA with Sidak's multiple comparisons tests. The table was pulled from immuneACCESS by TCRdb, which kept in-frame rearrangements only. Such tables lose some clones; where checked, under half of the loss comes from unresolved V genes, and the rest has no known cause. V, J and clone size were drawn from that table, and D and trimming were deduced from the DNA. Here the sample has more than 110,000 clones; 93% occur a single time. The top ten clones comprise under 6.5% of the sample.

The specimen comprised peripheral blood, sampled on day 0 of AZD1222 vaccination. This clonotype originated in an adult in good health. The rearrangement joined TRBV20-1 to TRBJ2-3, and perhaps TRBD1 as D gene, on 6 matching bases. The encoded CDR3 is CSASWGLTDTQYF. The DNA is as follows: TGCAGTGCTAGTTGGGGGCTCACAGATACGCAGTATTTT.